These 29 T cell receptor beta chains were all obtained from the same sample, sequenced in a study of T cell responses to AZD1222 COVID-19 vaccine. Using immunoSEQ multiplex PCR, the repertoire was profiled, and TCRdb retains in-frame clones only, with some absent. The sample holds nearly 110,000 clones, about 92% seen once. This specimen consisted of peripheral blood, obtained 28 days after the second AZD1222 dose. The receptors were sampled from an adult who received the AZD1222 COVID-19 vaccine.

The rearrangement joins TRBV2 to TRBJ1-5; D remains unclear. V shed 4 bases and J shed 0 bases, with 7 bases lying between them. This CDR3 is built from 14 residues. The germline V gene encodes CDR1 SNHLY and CDR2 FYNNEI. The CDR3 bases are TGTGCCAGCAGTGGACAAACTAGCAATCAGCCCCAGCATTTT. Translated: CASSGQTSNQPQHF.

This clone appeared once. V is TRBV7-8 and J is TRBJ1-2, with 11 bases aligning to TRBD1. CDR3 length: 15 amino acids. Germline V gives CDR1 SGHVS, CDR2 FQNEAQ. Germline trimming cut 1 base from V and 7 bases from J; bases unmatched to any gene: 5. CDR3 sequence reads: CASSLVQGTGGGYTF. The CDR3 DNA reads TGTGCCAGCAGCTTAGTACAAGGGACAGGGGGTGGCTACACCTTC.

The chain joins TRBV14 to TRBJ1-2; D gene ambiguous. Per the germline V gene, CDR1 is SGHDN and CDR2 is FVKESK. This CDR3 is 18 amino acids long. V lost 0 bases to trimming and J lost 8 bases, with 25 bases between them. CDR3 protein: CASSQDLLLSALHGGYTF. The CDR3, as DNA: TGTGCCAGCAGCCAAGATCTGTTACTTTCCGCACTACATGGCGGCTACACCTTC.

This sequence joins TRBV3-1 (or the pseudogene TRBV3-2) and TRBJ1-5; maybe TRBD1 (6 bases). V gave up 1 base and J gave up 3 bases, with 13 bases separating them. The CDR3 consists of 16 residues. Germline values: CDR1 LGHDT, CDR2 YNNKEL (reference sequence). The DNA for the CDR3 is TGTGCCAGCAGCCAAGGGGGGGCAGGAATCAATCAGCCCCAGCATTTT. The encoded protein is CASSQGGAGINQPQHF.

The chain has TRBV7-9 and TRBJ1-1; no reliable D call. The length of the CDR3 is 14 residues. Trimming took 3 bases from V and 0 from J, leaving 8 bases between them. From germline, CDR1 is SEHNR and CDR2 FQNEAQ (reference sequence). For the CDR3, the DNA is TGTGCCAGCAGCTTTCCGGGATTGAACACTGAAGCTTTCTTT. This codes for CASSFPGLNTEAFF.

The chain uses TRBV2 and TRBJ1-5; D is possibly TRBD1 (5 bases). CDR3 length equals 11 residues. The V gene lost 9 bases and the J gene lost 2 bases, with 5 bases spanning the gap. From germline, CDR1 is SNHLY and CDR2 FYNNEI. DNA of the CDR3: TGTGCCAGACAGGGCAATCAGCCCCAGCATTTT. This gives the protein CARQGNQPQHF.

J is TRBJ2-7 and V is TRBV4-2; a possible D gene is TRBD2 (6 bases). Germline values: CDR1 LGHNA, CDR2 YNFKEQ. The length of the CDR3 is 15 residues. V was pared by 4 bases and J by 4 bases, with 17 bases between. In DNA form, the CDR3 reads TGTGCCAGCAGCCCATCCGGGACTGCGAAGTACGAGCAGTACTTC. Residues: CASSPSGTAKYEQYF.

V gene TRBV9 combines with J gene TRBJ1-3; D remains ambiguous. The CDR3 covers 16 residues. Trimming left V 1 base short and J 0 bases short, with 11 bases between. The germline V gene encodes CDR1 SGDLS and CDR2 YYNGEE. CDR3 protein: CASSVQAMSSGNTIYF. The CDR3 nucleotides are TGTGCCAGCAGCGTACAGGCCATGAGCTCTGGAAACACCATATATTTT.

This CDR3 is CASRGQNSYEQYF. The CDR3, as DNA: TGTGCCAGCAGAGGACAGAACTCCTACGAGCAGTACTTC. The gene calls are TRBV6-5 and TRBJ2-7; TRBD1 is a possible D gene (6 bases). V lost 6 bases to trimming and J lost 0 bases, with 9 bases between them. CDR1 is MNHEY and CDR2 is SVGAGI in the germline V gene. The CDR3 consists of 13 residues.

V gene TRBV5-1 combines with J gene TRBJ2-7, with 9 positions matching TRBD1. The germline V gene has CDR1 SGHRS and CDR2 YFSETQ. V shed 0 bases, J shed 2 bases, and the junction held 0 bases outside the gene matches. The CDR3 loop spans 14 amino acids. The CDR3 sequence is CASSLDRGPYEQYF. CDR3 in DNA: TGCGCCAGCAGCTTGGACAGGGGGCCCTACGAGCAGTACTTC.

V and J are TRBV9 and TRBJ1-2; D is ambiguous. Trimming removed 0 bases from V and 7 bases from J, with 7 bases in between. Looked up from germline, CDR1 is SGDLS and CDR2 is YYNGEE. This CDR3 spans 12 amino acids. The CDR3 here is CASSVGTGGYTF. The CDR3 nucleotides read TGTGCCAGCAGCGTAGGGACGGGTGGCTACACCTTC.

This clone was seen only once. This rearrangement joins TRBV24-1 to TRBJ1-5; TRBD1 matches at 7 bases. Germline V gene lookup returns CDR1 KGHDR and CDR2 SFDVKD. The CDR3 contains 18 residues. The J segment lost 2 bases and the V segment lost 3 bases, leaving 12 bases of the junction unmatched. The DNA for the CDR3 is TGTGCCACCAGTGATAACAGACAGGGAGGGGGTGGCAATCAGCCCCAGCATTTT. It yields the protein CATSDNRQGGGGNQPQHF.

The V gene is TRBV7-9, the J gene TRBJ1-4, with D hard to call. Trimming shortened V by 3 bases and J by 8 bases, and 10 bases separated the two germline ends. Germline lookup yields CDR1 SEHNR and CDR2 FQNEAQ (reference sequence). The CDR3 has 13 residues. In nucleotides, the CDR3 is TGTGCCAGCAGCTTCTTCGGCGGGGAAAAACTGTTTTTT. It specifies CASSFFGGEKLFF.

The chain links TRBV28 to TRBJ1-4, with D unresolved. The V and J ends lost 8 bases and 5 bases respectively, with 12 bases between them. Germline loops: CDR1 MDHEN, CDR2 SYDVKM. The CDR3 runs to 13 residues. The CDR3 here is CASRLGQNEKLFF. CDR3 nucleotide sequence: TGTGCCAGCCGTCTCGGGCAGAATGAAAAACTGTTTTTT.

The J gene is TRBJ1-5, the V gene TRBV15; D uncertain. Germline CDR1 is LNHNV and CDR2 is YYDKDF (reference sequence). This CDR3 has 14 residues. The germline V and J ends were trimmed by 1 base and 6 bases, with 10 bases remaining between them. The CDR3 DNA reads as TGTGCCACCAGCAGAGGGACTGCGAGTCAGCCCCAGCATTTT. Its translation is CATSRGTASQPQHF.

This chain joins TRBV9 and TRBJ2-5; 7 nucleotides align to TRBD1. J lost 1 base, V lost 0 bases, and 3 bases had no gene match. The germline V gene encodes CDR1 SGDLS and CDR2 YYNGEE. The CDR3 sequence is 15 residues long. CDR3 nucleotide sequence: TGTGCCAGCAGCGTAGAAGGGACAGCCCAAGAGACCCAGTACTTC. It yields the protein CASSVEGTAQETQYF.

The chain couples TRBV7-2 to TRBJ1-2; 8 bases are shared with TRBD1. In germline, CDR1 is SGHTA, CDR2 FQGNSA. The CDR3 sequence is 13 residues long. Unmatched junction bases numbered 4, after V lost 3 bases and J lost 7 bases. The CDR3: CASSLSGGGGYTF. The CDR3 nucleotides are TGTGCCAGCAGCTTGTCAGGGGGCGGTGGCTACACCTTC. Using reference TRBV7-2 and TRBJ1-2 for the parts outside the CDR3, the full variable domain is GAGVSQSPSNKVTEKGKDVELRCDPISGHTALYWYRQSLGQGLEFLIYFQGNSAPDKSGLPSDRFSAERTGGSVSTLTIQRTQQEDSAVYLCASSLSGGGGYTFGSGTRLTVV.

In this sample, this clone turned up once. V is TRBV6-5 and J is TRBJ1-2; maybe TRBD1 (5 bases). Looked up from germline, CDR1 is MNHEY and CDR2 is SVGAGI. V was pared by 5 bases and J by 4 bases, with 14 bases between. The CDR3 runs 14 residues. For the CDR3, the DNA is TGTGCCAGCAGTACCCCGTCAGGGATCTATGGCTACACCTTC. Residues: CASSTPSGIYGYTF.

The chain uses TRBV18 and TRBJ2-1, with D possibly TRBD1 on 5 matching bases. CDR1 is KGHSH and CDR2 is LQKENI in the germline V gene. V gave up 1 base and J gave up 5 bases, with 9 bases separating them. This CDR3 is 14 amino acids long. The CDR3 DNA is TGTGCCAGCTCACCACGGCAGGGCAACAATGAGCAGTTCTTC. It specifies CASSPRQGNNEQFF.

This chain connects TRBV28 to TRBJ1-2, with D hard to call. The germline V and J ends were trimmed by 3 bases and 4 bases, with 3 bases remaining between them. Germline loops: CDR1 MDHEN, CDR2 SYDVKM. The length of the CDR3 is 11 residues. The CDR3 sequence: CASSFLYGYTF. The CDR3, as DNA: TGTGCCAGCAGTTTCCTCTATGGCTACACCTTC.

The chain employs TRBV11-2 and TRBJ2-2; unclear D gene. Germline V gene lookup returns CDR1 SGHAT and CDR2 FQNNGV. This CDR3 comprises 14 residues. Trimming left V 4 bases short and J 6 bases short, with 12 bases between. This chain's CDR3 is CASSSPPHPGELFF. CDR3 DNA sequence: TGTGCCAGCAGCTCCCCCCCCCACCCCGGGGAGCTGTTTTTT.

The gene calls are TRBV9 and TRBJ2-1; the match to TRBD1 covers 10 bases. The germline CDR1 and CDR2 sequences are SGDLS and YYNGEE. The CDR3 extends over 17 amino acids. V shed 1 base, J shed 4 bases, and the junction held 8 bases outside the gene matches. The CDR3: CASSVIPTGGLYNEQFF. The CDR3 DNA follows: TGTGCCAGCAGCGTAATACCGACAGGGGGCCTTTACAATGAGCAGTTCTTC.

In its sample, this clone was seen a few times. The chain uses TRBV29-1 and TRBJ2-2; tentative D call: TRBD1 (6 bases). The length of the CDR3 is 15 residues. V gave up 1 base and J gave up 4 bases, with 13 bases separating them. CDR1 SQVTM and CDR2 ANQGSEA come from the germline V gene. The CDR3 nucleotides are TGCAGCGTTGAAGTGGTGGGGACAACCACCGGGGAGCTGTTTTTT. It encodes CSVEVVGTTTGELFF.

J is TRBJ1-1 and V is TRBV6-5; D call uncertain. Deletions cut 0 bases from V and 6 bases from J, with 17 bases between. Germline loops: CDR1 MNHEY, CDR2 SVGAGI. This CDR3 contains 16 residues. CDR3 sequence reads: CASSYSSLGRVSEAFF. The CDR3 DNA reads TGTGCCAGCAGTTACTCGAGTCTCGGAAGGGTCTCTGAAGCTTTCTTT.

The chain has TRBV10-3 and TRBJ2-5, with 8 bases lining up with TRBD1. The J segment lost 5 bases and the V segment lost 4 bases, leaving 9 bases of the junction unmatched. CDR3 length: 15 residues. Germline V gene sequence: CDR1 ENHRY, CDR2 SYGVKD. The CDR3 DNA is TGTGCCATCAGTGTCGGACAGGGAAAGGGGGAGACCCAGTACTTC. Its protein product is CAISVGQGKGETQYF.

This clone came up once. The chain is built from TRBV18 and TRBJ2-5; D gene unclear. V was cut by 0 bases and J by 5 bases, with 10 bases left in between. CDR3 size: 14 residues. CDR1 and CDR2 from the germline V gene are KGHSH and LQKENI. CDR3 bases: TGTGCCAGCTCACCACCGATAGCTCGGGAGACCCAGTACTTC. The encoded protein is CASSPPIARETQYF.

The V call is TRBV12-3 or TRBV12-4, the J call TRBJ1-2, with D possibly TRBD1 on 6 matching bases. The CDR3 is 12 amino acids. Between the trimmed V and J ends, which lost 2 bases and 8 bases, there was a span of 9 bases. CDR3: CASSLQGRGYTF. The CDR3 nucleotides read TGTGCCAGCAGTTTACAGGGGAGAGGCTACACCTTC.

The chain uses TRBV25-1 and TRBJ1-5; 9 nucleotides line up with TRBD1. Germline V gene lookup returns CDR1 MGHDK and CDR2 SYGVNS. Losses at the gene ends were 4 bases for V and 7 bases for J; bases not matched to a gene: 5. CDR3 length: 14 amino acids. The CDR3 nucleotides read TGTGCCAGCAGTGCAACAGGGGGCGGACAGCCCCAGCATTTT. This translates into CASSATGGGQPQHF.

This clone is a singleton in its sample. The chain joins TRBV7-2 to TRBJ2-3; D ambiguous. Trimming removed 2 bases from V and 6 bases from J, with 15 bases in between. The CDR3 consists of 15 residues. CDR1 is SGHTA, CDR2 FQGNSA, per germline. The CDR3 region is CASSLSGSLGDTQYF. The CDR3 DNA reads as TGTGCCAGCAGCTTAAGTGGATCATTAGGGGATACGCAGTATTTT.